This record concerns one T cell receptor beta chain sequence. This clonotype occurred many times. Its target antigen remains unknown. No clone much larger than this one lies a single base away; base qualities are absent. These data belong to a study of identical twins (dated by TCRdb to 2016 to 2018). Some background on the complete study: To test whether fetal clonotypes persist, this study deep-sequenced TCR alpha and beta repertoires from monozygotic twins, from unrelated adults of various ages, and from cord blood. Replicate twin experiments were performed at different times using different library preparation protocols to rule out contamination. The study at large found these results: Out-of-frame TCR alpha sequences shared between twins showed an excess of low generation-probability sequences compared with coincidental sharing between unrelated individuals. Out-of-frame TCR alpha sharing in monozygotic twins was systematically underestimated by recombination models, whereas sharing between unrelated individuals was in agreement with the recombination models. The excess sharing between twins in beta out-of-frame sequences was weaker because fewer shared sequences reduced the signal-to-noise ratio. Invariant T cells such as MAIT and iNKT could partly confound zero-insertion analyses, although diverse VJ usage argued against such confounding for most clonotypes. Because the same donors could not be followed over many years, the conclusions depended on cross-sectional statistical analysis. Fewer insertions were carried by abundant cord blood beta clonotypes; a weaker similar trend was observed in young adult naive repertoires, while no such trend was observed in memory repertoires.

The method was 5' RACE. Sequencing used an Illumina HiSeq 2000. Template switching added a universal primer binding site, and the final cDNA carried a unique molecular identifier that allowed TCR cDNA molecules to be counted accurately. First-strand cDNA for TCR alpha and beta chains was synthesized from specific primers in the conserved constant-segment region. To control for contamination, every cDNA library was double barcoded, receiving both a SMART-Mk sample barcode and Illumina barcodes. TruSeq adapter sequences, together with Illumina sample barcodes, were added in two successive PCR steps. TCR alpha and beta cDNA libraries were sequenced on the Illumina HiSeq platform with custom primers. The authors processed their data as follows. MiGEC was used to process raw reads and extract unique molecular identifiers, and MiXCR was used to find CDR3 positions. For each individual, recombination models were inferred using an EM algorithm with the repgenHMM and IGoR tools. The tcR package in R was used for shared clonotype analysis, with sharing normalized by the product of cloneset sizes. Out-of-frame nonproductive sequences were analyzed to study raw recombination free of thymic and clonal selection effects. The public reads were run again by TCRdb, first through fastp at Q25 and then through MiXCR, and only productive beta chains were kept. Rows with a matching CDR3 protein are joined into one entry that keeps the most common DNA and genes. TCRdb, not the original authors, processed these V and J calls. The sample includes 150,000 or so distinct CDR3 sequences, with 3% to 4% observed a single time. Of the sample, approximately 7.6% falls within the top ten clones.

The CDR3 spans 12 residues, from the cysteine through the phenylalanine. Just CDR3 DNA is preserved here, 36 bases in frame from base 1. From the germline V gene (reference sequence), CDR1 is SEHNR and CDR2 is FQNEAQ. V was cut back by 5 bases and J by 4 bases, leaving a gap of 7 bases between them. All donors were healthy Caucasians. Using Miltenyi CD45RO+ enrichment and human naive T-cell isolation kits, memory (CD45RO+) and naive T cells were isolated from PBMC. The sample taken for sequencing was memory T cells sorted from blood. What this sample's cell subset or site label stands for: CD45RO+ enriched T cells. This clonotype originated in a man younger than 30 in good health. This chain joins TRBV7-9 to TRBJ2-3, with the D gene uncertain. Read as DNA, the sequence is TGTGCCAGCAGCCTCGACTCAGATACGCAGTATTTT. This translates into CASSLDSDTQYF.